This T cell receptor (beta chain) was identified during a study of blood T cell repertoires in COVID-19. Across the whole study: Acute and convalescent COVID-19 specimens originated in the United States, Italy and Spain. PBMCs, B-cell-depleted T cells, or T cells provided the cDNA or gDNA that made up the material.

Trimming took off 1 base at V and 4 bases at J, with 9 bases between the two ends. This CDR3 contains 14 residues. CDR1 is MNHNS, CDR2 SASEGT, per germline. Per the original data handling: Using reference gene primer amplification, nucleated cell counts were estimated. Sequenced by immunoSEQ multiplex PCR; TCRdb stores in-frame clones only, minus some. D and trimming come from the DNA, and the V and J calls and clone size come from that table. Here the sample spans more than 80,000 clones, approximately 88% being singletons. The source material was peripheral blood. The chain combines TRBV6-1 with TRBJ2-3; D remains ambiguous. The receptor comes from a man aged 80 or over with acute or convalescent COVID-19. The DNA for the CDR3 is TGTGCCAGCAGTGAAGGGGCCGGTTCAGATACGCAGTATTTT. It encodes CASSEGAGSDTQYF.